Below, 21 T cell receptor beta chains from the same sample are listed, as sequenced in a study of control samples from healthy donors and cancer patients. Data came from immunoSEQ multiplex PCR; TCRdb stores just in-frame clones and leaves some out. Of about 160,000 clones in the sample, about 87% were seen once. Sequencing input: blood. The receptors originated from a man between 25 and 39 years old in good health.

The rearrangement uses TRBV10-3 and TRBJ2-7, with 7 bases lining up with TRBD1. There are 13 residues in the CDR3. Germline assignment: CDR1 ENHRY and CDR2 SYGVKD. J was trimmed by 4 bases and V by 4 bases; bases with no gene match: 4. CDR3 region: CAISVRGPYEQYF. The CDR3 nucleotides read TGTGCCATCAGTGTGAGGGGGCCGTACGAGCAGTACTTC.

V is TRBV7-9 and J is TRBJ2-3, with a tentative D call TRBD2 (5 bases). Germline CDR1 reads SEHNR; CDR2 reads FQNEAQ (reference sequence). Trimming cost V 1 base and J 2 bases, with 7 bases left between them. This CDR3 contains 14 residues. CDR3 sequence: CASSLGLATDTQYF. DNA for the CDR3: TGTGCCAGCAGCTTAGGGCTAGCCACAGATACGCAGTATTTT.

The V call is TRBV5-1, the J call TRBJ2-3; D is unclear. The V gene's germline CDR1 is SGHRS and CDR2 YFSETQ. The CDR3 length is 16 residues. V lost 0 bases, J lost 0 bases, and 11 bases lay in between. Written as DNA, the CDR3 is TGCGCCAGCAGCTTGGCCGGAGCCGCTAGCACAGATACGCAGTATTTT. It specifies CASSLAGAASTDTQYF.

The sample holds one count of this clone. This chain links TRBV3-1 (or the pseudogene TRBV3-2) with TRBJ1-3, with 7 bases that match TRBD1. The CDR3 spans 16 residues. Germline CDR1 LGHDT, CDR2 YNNKEL (reference sequence). The junction had 10 bases not matched to a gene; V was cut back by 4 bases and J by 4 bases. Here the CDR3 reads CASSPPYRGAGNTIYF. CDR3 nucleotide sequence: TGTGCCAGCAGCCCGCCGTACAGGGGTGCAGGAAACACCATATATTTT.

The chain couples TRBV15 to TRBJ2-7; the D is unclear. The V and J ends lost 6 bases and 4 bases respectively, with 7 bases between them. Germline CDR1 reads LNHNV; CDR2 reads YYDKDF (reference sequence). The CDR3 is 11 amino acids. The CDR3 protein is CATSNLYEQYF. CDR3 nucleotides: TGTGCCACCAGTAACCTATACGAGCAGTACTTC.

This clone was seen only once. The chain combines TRBV5-6 with TRBJ2-7, with TRBD1 matching over 7 bases. J gave up 3 bases and V 2 bases, and 5 bases lay outside the gene matches. The CDR3 runs to 14 residues. In germline, CDR1 is SGHDT, CDR2 YYEEEE. The CDR3 sequence is CASSLDRVGYEQYF. The CDR3 coding sequence is TGTGCCAGCAGCTTAGACAGGGTGGGCTACGAGCAGTACTTC.

The chain recombines TRBV5-6 with TRBJ2-3, with TRBD1 matching 8 bases. After removal of 6 bases from V and 2 bases from J, the junction contained 5 bases not matched to a gene. CDR3 length equals 14 residues. Per germline, CDR1 SGHDT and CDR2 YYEEEE. The chain's CDR3 is CASKRQGYTDTQYF. In DNA form, the CDR3 reads TGTGCCAGCAAGAGACAGGGGTACACAGATACGCAGTATTTT.

The chain joins TRBV9 to TRBJ2-6, with TRBD1 matching 8 bases. The CDR3 extends over 18 amino acids. Germline V gene sequence: CDR1 SGDLS, CDR2 YYNGEE. V was pared by 0 bases and J by 4 bases, with 9 bases of the junction left unmatched. The DNA of the CDR3 is TGTGCCAGCAGCGTAGCTATTGACAGGGGTGCGGGGGCCAACGTCCTGACTTTC. This codes for CASSVAIDRGAGANVLTF.

The rearrangement uses TRBV7-9 and TRBJ2-5; D could derive from TRBD1 or TRBD2 (5 bases each). Germline lookup yields CDR1 SEHNR and CDR2 FQNEAQ (reference sequence). Trimming removed 0 bases at V and 4 bases at J, with 12 bases between. The CDR3 runs 15 residues. CDR3 sequence reads: CASSLAGTHRETQYF. CDR3 nucleotide sequence: TGTGCCAGCAGCTTAGCCGGGACCCATCGAGAGACCCAGTACTTC.

CDR3 sequence reads: CATRGTQGAYEQYF. In nucleotides, the CDR3 is TGTGCCACCCGAGGAACACAGGGGGCCTACGAGCAGTACTTC. The chain links TRBV27 to TRBJ2-7; TRBD1 aligns across 8 bases. Per germline, CDR1 MNHEY and CDR2 SMNVEV (reference sequence). CDR3 length: 14 amino acids. Trimming cost V 10 bases and J 2 bases; bases outside gene matches: 10.

The chain couples TRBV6-5 to TRBJ2-3; TRBD2 might be the D (7 bases). From germline, CDR1 is MNHEY and CDR2 SVGAGI. With 6 bases removed from V and 7 bases from J, the gap between germline ends came to 14 bases. The CDR3 totals 13 residues. DNA of the CDR3: TGTGCCAGCAGGGCGGGGGCCACTAATACGCAGTATTTT. Translating it yields CASRAGATNTQYF.

This chain connects TRBV5-1 to TRBJ1-2; D unresolved. V lost 0 bases to trimming and J lost 4 bases, with 7 bases between them. From germline, CDR1 is SGHRS and CDR2 YFSETQ. The CDR3 sequence is 13 residues long. CDR3 region: CASSLGPSYGYTF. The CDR3 DNA reads as TGCGCCAGCAGCTTGGGACCCTCCTATGGCTACACCTTC.

The chain employs TRBV7-3 and TRBJ1-1; a weak D match, TRBD1 (5 bases). The germline CDR1 and CDR2 sequences are SGHTA and FQGTGA. The CDR3 is made up of 14 amino acids. Trimming took 2 bases from V and 3 from J, leaving 10 bases between them. DNA for the CDR3: TGTGCCAGCAGCTTATCAGGGATGGACACTGAAGCTTTCTTT. Its translation is CASSLSGMDTEAFF.

This chain joins TRBV18 and TRBJ1-1; a weak D match, TRBD1 (5 bases). Germline V gives CDR1 KGHSH, CDR2 LQKENI. V shed 8 bases and J shed 5 bases, with 15 bases lying between them. This CDR3 contains 13 residues. CDR3 loop: CASNRGGMTEAFF. The CDR3 region has the DNA TGTGCCAGCAACCGCGGGGGGATGACTGAAGCTTTCTTT.

V usage is TRBV13 and J usage is TRBJ1-3; 7 bases are shared with TRBD1. The CDR3 has 15 residues. Germline CDR1 reads PRHDT; CDR2 reads FYEKMQ (reference sequence). V lost 4 bases to trimming and J lost 0 bases; unmatched junction nucleotides: 3. The CDR3 region is CASSWTGPSGNTIYF. CDR3 bases: TGTGCCAGCAGCTGGACAGGACCCTCTGGAAACACCATATATTTT.

The chain joins TRBV6-5 to TRBJ2-5; D not resolved. Per germline, CDR1 MNHEY and CDR2 SVGAGI. CDR3 length: 13 residues. With 2 bases removed from V and 7 bases from J, the gap between germline ends came to 11 bases. The CDR3 spells CASSYTGVGTQYF. The CDR3 DNA reads TGTGCCAGCAGTTACACTGGGGTGGGGACCCAGTACTTC.

The CDR3 reads CASSYLQASYEQYF. CDR3 DNA sequence: TGTGCCAGCAGCTACCTCCAAGCCTCCTACGAGCAGTACTTC. The rearrangement links TRBV13 to TRBJ2-7, with D unclear. CDR1 and CDR2 (germline): PRHDT, FYEKMQ (reference sequence). Trimming cost V 4 bases and J 0 bases, with 10 bases left between them. The CDR3 is 14 amino acids. The whole variable domain, remainder taken from reference TRBV13 and TRBJ2-7, is AAGVIQSPRHLIKEKRETATLKCYPIPRHDTVYWYQQGPGQDPQFLISFYEKMQSDKGSIPDRFSAQQFSDYHSELNMSSLELGDSALYFCASSYLQASYEQYFGPGTRLTVT.

This clone was seen once. The chain joins TRBV6-4 to TRBJ1-4; D is unresolved. The CDR3 runs to 13 residues. The V and J ends lost 6 bases and 8 bases respectively, with 13 bases between them. CDR1 and CDR2 (germline): MRHNA, SNTAGT. The CDR3 nucleotides read TGTGCCAGCAGAGGCGGACGGGAGGAAAAACTGTTTTTT. It yields the protein CASRGGREEKLFF.

The chain uses TRBV11-1 and TRBJ2-5, with TRBD2 as a possible D gene (6 bases). The V end was cut by 4 bases, the J end by 5 bases, with 8 bases between. The CDR3 has 12 residues. Germline CDR1 reads SGHAT; CDR2 reads FQDESV (reference sequence). This chain's CDR3 is CASSYSGETQYF. The CDR3, as DNA: TGTGCCAGCAGCTACAGCGGGGAGACCCAGTACTTC.

The V and J genes are TRBV7-2 and TRBJ2-7; a possible D gene is TRBD2 (5 bases). The CDR3 runs to 16 residues. The V gene's germline CDR1 is SGHTA and CDR2 FQGNSA. V gave up 4 bases and J gave up 6 bases, with 22 bases separating them. The CDR3 nucleotides are TGTGCCAGCAGCTCTGTTTGGGCTAGCCAGCGAGGCGAGCAGTACTTC. Translating gives CASSSVWASQRGEQYF.

V usage is TRBV2 and J usage is TRBJ1-6; D gene unclear. The CDR3 length is 17 residues. Between the trimmed V and J ends, which lost 4 bases and 0 bases, there was a span of 13 bases. Germline V lookup: CDR1 SNHLY, CDR2 FYNNEI. CDR3 loop: CASSGLGFGSYNSPLHF. DNA for the CDR3: TGTGCCAGCAGTGGGTTGGGGTTTGGCTCCTATAATTCACCCCTCCACTTT.